This T cell receptor (beta chain) was obtained from a study of T cells expressing NK-cell markers. Study as a whole: Underlying the TCR beta repertoires were sorted CD3+CD56+NKG2C+, CD3+CD56+NKG2C- and CD3+CD56-NKG2C+ T cells. Findings and limits, study-wide: Expanded clones of NKG2C+ T cells had an unclear HCMV specificity. Several donors likewise had their CD3+CD56-NKG2C+ fraction led by these clonotypes.

TCRdb derives one entry per CDR3 protein from the 5' RACE reads, leaving out DNA. In total, the table holds some 120,000 distinct CDR3 sequences. With respect to this clonotype: Its antigen is unknown.

Germline assignment: CDR1 LGHNA and CDR2 YSLEER. The CDR3 covers 15 residues. The clonotype originates from a woman between 18 and 69 years old in good health. Sequencing input: blood T cells: a sorted CD56 or NKG2C T cell subset, CD4+ or CD8+ T cells, or bulk PBMC T cells (not recorded which). The chain uses TRBV4-3 and TRBJ2-3. CDR3 amino acids: CASSQGSSDTDTQYF.